The rows below give T cell receptor beta chains drawn from one sample of a study of T cell responses to AZD1222 COVID-19 vaccine. This table comes from immunoSEQ multiplex PCR, and its TCRdb copy is limited to in-frame clones, with some not included. The top ten clones hold 6.9% of a sample with about 160,000 clones, approximately 90% of them seen once. Sequenced material: peripheral blood, taken on day 0 of AZD1222 vaccination. The receptors shown here come from an adult in good health. CDR3s include the opening cysteine and the closing phenylalanine or tryptophan. D genes are given only for firm matches. Where a row states a size, it is once, few, many or the class of an expanded clone; other rows omit it.

NA	TRBD2	TRBV7-3	TRBJ2-7	TGTGCCAGCAGCTTAAATAACGGGGGGGAGCAGTACTTC	CASSLNNGGEQYF
NA	TRBD1	TRBV27	TRBJ1-3	TGTGCCAGCAGCGTGACAGGGGGCAAGAGCACCATATATTTT	CASSVTGGKSTIYF
NA	NA	TRBV6-5	TRBJ2-4	TGTGCCAGCAGTTACTTTGGGGTCCGGGGGAACATTCAGTACTTC	CASSYFGVRGNIQYF
once	NA	TRBV30	TRBJ1-4	TGTGCCCTCGTGACCCGCAGTCGTGAAAAACTGTTTTTT	CALVTRSREKLFF
NA	TRBD2	TRBV29-1	TRBJ2-3	TGCAGCGACGACGGGGGGACAGATACGCAGTATTTT	CSDDGGTDTQYF
NA	NA	TRBV5-5	TRBJ1-5	TGTGCCAGCAGCAGAGGCCATAGCAATCAGCCCCAGCATTTT	CASSRGHSNQPQHF
NA	TRBD2	TRBV13	TRBJ2-5	TGTGCCAGCAGCTCGGGGGGGGCCGGGGAGACCCAGTACTTC	CASSSGGAGETQYF
NA	NA	TRBV6-2/TRBV6-3	TRBJ2-3	TGTGCCAGCAGTTACGCTAGCTCTGACTATACGCAGTATTTT	CASSYASSDYTQYF
NA	NA	TRBV11-2	TRBJ2-2	TGTGCCAGCAGCCCAAGAGGGGAGCTGTTTTTT	CASSPRGELFF
NA	NA	TRBV7-2	TRBJ1-5	TGTGCCAGCAGCTTGGATAATCAGCCCCAGCATTTT	CASSLDNQPQHF
once	NA	TRBV15	TRBJ1-2	TGTGCCACCAGCAGAGTGTCACAGGACTACTATGGCTACACCTTC	CATSRVSQDYYGYTF
NA	NA	TRBV28	TRBJ1-1	TGTGCCATTGCCCCCGGGGGAGGGCCTGAAGCTTTCTTT	CAIAPGGGPEAFF
NA	NA	TRBV2	TRBJ1-3	TGTGCCAGCAGTGAAGGAATTGGAAACACCATATATTTT	CASSEGIGNTIYF
NA	NA	TRBV30	TRBJ2-7	TGTGCCTGGAGTAACAGGGAGTTCGGCGAGCAGTACTTC	CAWSNREFGEQYF
NA	TRBD1	TRBV19	TRBJ1-4	TGTGCCAGTACTGGACAGGGGTCCCTAGACGGTGAAAAACTGTTTTTT	CASTGQGSLDGEKLFF
NA	NA	TRBV10-2	TRBJ2-1	TGCGCCAGCAGGAATGGGGGCAACAATGAGCAGTTCTTC	CASRNGGNNEQFF
NA	NA	TRBV5-6	TRBJ2-1	TGTGCCAGCAAGGGAAGGGCTTTGGGTGGTAATGAGCAGTTCTTC	CASKGRALGGNEQFF
NA	TRBD1	TRBV7-9	TRBJ1-5	TGTGCCAGCAGCCCCACAGGGGCTTATAGCAATCAGCCCCAGCATTTT	CASSPTGAYSNQPQHF
NA	TRBD1	TRBV7-3	TRBJ2-5	TGTGCCAGCAGCCAGGGACAGCAAGAGACCCAGTACTTC	CASSQGQQETQYF
NA	NA	TRBV27	TRBJ2-5	TGTGCCAGCAGTTTATCGGTGGAGGGGGCCAAGACCCAGTACTTC	CASSLSVEGAKTQYF
NA	TRBD2	TRBV18	TRBJ2-7	TGTGCCAGCGCCTGGCTAGCGGGGGACACCTCCTACGAGCAGTACTTC	CASAWLAGDTSYEQYF
NA	TRBD2	TRBV9	TRBJ2-1	TGTGCCAGCAGCGTAGTGGGCGGGGGCTACAATGAGCAGTTCTTC	CASSVVGGGYNEQFF
NA	NA	TRBV3-1/TRBV3-2	TRBJ1-5	TGTGCCAGCAGCCCCCCCGAGGGGGAAACCAATCAGCCCCAGCATTTT	CASSPPEGETNQPQHF
NA	TRBD1	TRBV3-1/TRBV3-2	TRBJ1-2	TGTGCCAGCAGCTGGGACAGTTACTATGGCTACACCTTC	CASSWDSYYGYTF
medium-sized	NA	TRBV5-5	TRBJ1-2	TGTGCCAGCAGCTTGGACAGTAACTATGGCTACACCTTC	CASSLDSNYGYTF
NA	NA	TRBV7-9	TRBJ1-2	TGTGCCAGCAGCCCCACAGGTGACCACTATGGCTACACCTTC	CASSPTGDHYGYTF
once	TRBD1	TRBV14	TRBJ1-2	TGTGCCAGCAGCCAAGAAAGACAGGGACGAGGCTACACCTTC	CASSQERQGRGYTF
NA	TRBD1	TRBV2	TRBJ2-2	TGTGCCAGCCGAAATGGACAGGGGATGTTAGACACCGGGGAGCTGTTTTTT	CASRNGQGMLDTGELFF
NA	TRBD1	TRBV19	TRBJ1-6	TGTGCCAGTAGTATAACAGACAGGGGGCATTCACCCCTCCACTTT	CASSITDRGHSPLHF
NA	NA	TRBV27	TRBJ2-7	TGTGCCAGCAGTTTGGGCGGATTAGGGTTCTCCTACGAGCAGTACTTC	CASSLGGLGFSYEQYF
NA	NA	TRBV4-1	TRBJ1-1	TGCGCCAGCAGCCAAGAAGAAATTTTAGGAACTGAAGCTTTCTTT	CASSQEEILGTEAFF
NA	NA	TRBV6-2/TRBV6-3	TRBJ1-5	TGTGCCAGCAGTTACTCTACTTGGGATCAGCCCCAGCATTTT	CASSYSTWDQPQHF
NA	TRBD1	TRBV27	TRBJ1-6	TGTGCCAGCAGTTTACGACAGGGTGTCTATAATTCACCCCTCCACTTT	CASSLRQGVYNSPLHF
NA	NA	TRBV28	TRBJ2-7	TGTGCCAGCAGCCCTCAACGGACTCAATCCTACGAGCAGTACTTC	CASSPQRTQSYEQYF
NA	NA	TRBV5-1	TRBJ2-3	TGCGCCAGCAGACTAGAACCAGATACGCAGTATTTT	CASRLEPDTQYF
NA	NA	TRBV19	TRBJ1-1	TGTGCCAGTAGTATAGATCAGGAGACTGAAGCTTTCTTT	CASSIDQETEAFF
NA	TRBD2	TRBV5-1	TRBJ2-1	TGCGCCAGCAGCGGGGCCCTAGCGGGGGGGCCCAATGAGCAGTTCTTC	CASSGALAGGPNEQFF
NA	TRBD2	TRBV13	TRBJ2-7	TGTGCCAGCAGCACCCGGGGGGCTAGCGGGGGACCATCCTACGAGCAGTACTTC	CASSTRGASGGPSYEQYF
few	TRBD2	TRBV5-1	TRBJ2-5	TGCGCCAGCAGCTTGGCAGCTCCCGGGGGGGGAGAGACCCAGTACTTC	CASSLAAPGGGETQYF
NA	NA	TRBV10-3	TRBJ2-2	TGTGCCATCAGTGAGTCTGGCAGGAACACCGGGGAGCTGTTTTTT	CAISESGRNTGELFF
NA	NA	TRBV13	TRBJ1-5	TGTGCCAGCAGCTTAGGGGACAGCAATCAGCCCCAGCATTTT	CASSLGDSNQPQHF
NA	TRBD2	TRBV27	TRBJ2-1	TGTGCCAGCAGCCTACTCTCAGCGGGGGCCCCAGGCTCCTACAATGAGCAGTTCTTC	CASSLLSAGAPGSYNEQFF
NA	TRBD1	TRBV7-3	TRBJ1-1	TGTGCCAGCAGCTTAAGACTACCGGGACAGGGCGCGAACACTGAAGCTTTCTTT	CASSLRLPGQGANTEAFF
once	NA	TRBV20-1	TRBJ1-1	TGCAGTGCTAGTAATGGGCCGAACACTGAAGCTTTCTTT	CSASNGPNTEAFF
NA	TRBD1	TRBV10-2	TRBJ2-3	TGCGCCACACGACAGGGGGCTGGAGATACGCAGTATTTT	CATRQGAGDTQYF